What follows is one TCR beta chain and its context. This clone has ten or more counts. The antigen this receptor binds is unknown. Per-nucleotide qualities are absent, and no much larger clonotype sits a single base away. Whole blood was collected in K2EDTA tubes by collaborating institutions according to the institutions' own protocols. For TCRbeta analysis, collaborator samples were shipped as frozen whole blood, as isolated PBMCs, or as DNA extracted from either sample type. The data derive from a study of blood T cell repertoires in COVID-19 (TCRdb year 2020). Notes on the research overall: The collaborator samples originated in the United States, Italy and Spain and spanned the acute and convalescent phases of COVID-19. The sample metadata nearly always contained a de-identified subject ID, COVID-19 status, age in years and sex. The samples were drawn from the first 160 participants of the ongoing ImmuneRACE study and from under 1,500 subjects provided by 6 global collaborators. A freely available public database, intended as a resource for researchers studying the immune response to SARS-CoV-2, is where the repertoires were released. The material from the prospective study consisted of cDNA or gDNA derived from T cells, B-cell-depleted T cells, or PBMCs. Where available, HLA class I and class II types were obtained from metadata supplied by the sample provider rather than from assay-based typing. Subjects who had been exposed to COVID-19, were actively infected with it, or had recovered from it provided the deeply sampled blood TCRbeta repertoires that made up the dataset. What the research found in general, with its limitations: The quantity of clinical and demographic metadata differed by source and by participant and was supplied without curation.

The immunoSEQ Assay, a bias-controlled multiplex PCR, was used to amplify TCRbeta CDR3 regions from genomic DNA. Per the original workflow: Nucleated cell counts per sample were estimated from amplification of reference gene primers within the assay. To quantify the absolute abundance of each unique TCRbeta CDR3 rearrangement, sequence reads were collapsed and filtered. For each sample, productive Simpson clonality was calculated by taking the square root of Simpson's diversity index across productive rearrangements. The source is immuneACCESS, and TCRdb retained only in-frame sequences with V and J called. Part of the clones is not carried over; for the studies checked, unresolved V genes explain less than half of this, and the remainder is unexplained. V, J and clone size were drawn from that table, and D and trimming were deduced from the DNA. For this sample the table gives some 380,000 clones, of which around 84% were detected only once. Together, the top ten hold more than 1% of the sample.

Sequences were obtained from peripheral blood. The sequence derives from a human donor with acute or convalescent COVID-19. The donor label of this sample is uncertain.

The CDR3 protein sequence reads: CASSEYWDTGEKLFF. The bases read TGTGCCAGCAGTGAATATTGGGACACAGGGGAAAAACTGTTTTTT. The chain uses TRBV25-1 and TRBJ1-4; the D gene is perhaps TRBD1, on 6 matching bases. The junction shows trimming of 0 bases on V and 8 bases on J, plus 13 bases between the germline ends. CDR1 and CDR2 were assigned from the germline V gene as MGHDK and SYGVNS. The CDR3 contains 15 residues, cysteine and phenylalanine counted. CDR3 DNA only is kept here, 45 bases in frame from base 1.